This passage covers 10 T cell receptor beta chains from one sample sequenced in a study of Graves' ophthalmopathy and Graves' hyperthyroidism. Investigators amplified TCR beta CDR3 regions from RNA transcripts. The authors performed first-round RT-PCR with HTBI primers and then a second-round multiplex PCR. TCRdb re-derived calls from the multiplex PCR reads in MiXCR, one entry per CDR3 protein. This table has almost 750,000 distinct CDR3 sequences, 35% to 50% appearing once. The sequenced material came from peripheral blood. Every receptor here comes from an adult man with Graves' ophthalmopathy.

There are a few counts of this clonotype. This chain connects TRBV2 to TRBJ1-1, with 8 bases matching TRBD1. In germline, CDR1 is SNHLY, CDR2 FYNNEI. The CDR3 has 14 residues. The V gene end was trimmed by 8 bases and the J gene end by 4 bases; junction bases not matched to a gene: 9. CDR3 amino acids: CASSLQGASTEAFF. DNA for the CDR3: TGTGCCAGCTCTCTTCAGGGGGCGTCCACTGAAGCTTTCTTT.

This sequence joins TRBV7-6 and TRBJ2-3, with 12 nucleotides matching TRBD2. The CDR3 sequence is 17 residues long. V shed 1 base and J 2 bases; nucleotides not matched to a gene: 4. The V gene's germline CDR1 is SGHVS and CDR2 FNYEAQ. CDR3 nucleotide sequence: TGTGCCAGCAGCTTAGGGGCTAGCGGGGGGGCCACAGATACGCAGTATTTT. Amino acids: CASSLGASGGATDTQYF.

This clonotype turned up a few times. The rearrangement uses TRBV20-1 and TRBJ2-7, with TRBD1 matching 7 bases. The V segment lost 6 bases and the J segment 2 bases; nucleotides outside the gene matches: 10. Germline loops: CDR1 DFQATT, CDR2 SNEGSKA (reference sequence). This CDR3 is 14 amino acids long. The CDR3 reads CSALSTGNTYEQYF. The CDR3 nucleotides are TGCAGTGCCCTATCGACAGGGAATACCTACGAGCAGTACTTC.

Concerning this clonotype itself: The CDR3 end shows no conserved phenylalanine or tryptophan, and so a read error is likely. The chain combines TRBV15 with TRBJ2-7; D possibly uses TRBD1 or TRBD2 (5 bases each). Trimming removed 10 bases from V and 2 bases from J, with 21 bases in between. Looked up from germline, CDR1 is LNHNV and CDR2 is YYDKDF (reference sequence). CDR3 length: 15 residues. The CDR3 DNA reads as TGTGCCAGCAGTTACTCCGGGACGGGGACCTACGAGCAGTACCTC. Translated: CASSYSGTGTYEQYL.

CDR3 coding DNA: TGCGCCAGCAGCATCGACAGTAGCTCAGACCTGGGGGCTTTCTTT. Encoded protein: CASSIDSSSDLGAFF. J is TRBJ1-1 and V is TRBV5-1; D might be TRBD1 (5 bases). The germline V gene has CDR1 SGHRS and CDR2 YFSETQ. The CDR3 runs to 15 residues. The V end lost 4 bases, the J end lost 11 bases, and 24 bases lay between the germline ends.

This clonotype has at least ten counts. The chain carries TRBV7-2 and TRBJ1-5; the D gene is possibly TRBD1 (6 bases). Germline CDR1 and CDR2: SGHTA and FQGNSA. The CDR3 spans 15 residues. Trimming pared 0 bases from V and 5 bases from J, leaving 11 bases between. The CDR3 sequence: CASSLASGAHQPQHF. Here the CDR3 DNA reads TGTGCCAGCAGCTTAGCGTCAGGGGCACATCAGCCCCAGCATTTT.

Concerning this clonotype: A much bigger clone sits one base away, suggesting this may be a read error. This chain joins TRBV5-1 and TRBJ2-7; 8 nucleotides match TRBD1. This CDR3 has 14 amino acids. Germline values: CDR1 SGHRS, CDR2 YFSETQ. V was pared by 4 bases and J by 9 bases, with 12 bases of the junction left unmatched. CDR3 sequence: CASSPGQVRDGQYF. The CDR3 DNA follows: TGCGCCAGCAGCCCGGGACAGGTGCGTGACGGGCAGTACTTC.

Only a few counts were recorded for this clonotype. This chain connects TRBV5-6 to TRBJ2-5, with D perhaps assigned TRBD1 or TRBD2 (6 bases each). V gave up 5 bases and J gave up 5 bases, with 13 bases separating them. This CDR3 spans 13 amino acids. The germline gives CDR1 SGHDT, CDR2 YYEEEE. This CDR3 is CASRGGHRETQYF. CDR3 nucleotides: TGTGCCAGCAGGGGGGGACATCGGGAGACCCAGTACTTC.

This clonotype was seen ten or more times. This chain uses TRBV29-1 with TRBJ2-6; D may be TRBD1 (7 bases). Trimming cost V 0 bases and J 0 bases, with 21 bases left between them. The germline gives CDR1 SQVTM, CDR2 ANQGSEA. CDR3 length: 20 residues. CDR3 sequence reads: CSVEDRRGGTVNSGANVLTF. The DNA for the CDR3 is TGCAGCGTTGAAGATCGCCGTGGGGGGACAGTTAACTCTGGGGCCAACGTCCTGACTTTC.

In its sample, this clonotype was seen a few times. The chain joins TRBV7-9 to TRBJ2-7; 10 nucleotides line up with TRBD2. Germline V gene lookup returns CDR1 SEHNR and CDR2 FQNEAQ (reference sequence). V shed 3 bases and J 3 bases; nucleotides not matched to a gene: 14. The CDR3 is 18 amino acids. The CDR3: CASSFGSSGGHPNYEQYF. CDR3 in DNA: TGTGCCAGCAGCTTCGGGTCTAGCGGGGGACATCCAAACTACGAGCAGTACTTC.